This entry describes one T cell receptor (beta chain). This clonotype was seen only a few times. The target of this receptor is not known. The input lacks base qualities; no much larger clone sits a single base away. Peripheral blood CD8+ and CD4+ T cells from healthy donors, Susac syndrome patients and multiple sclerosis patients were profiled by high-throughput TCR beta sequencing. Susac syndrome patients met recently defined diagnostic criteria for definite or probable disease. Bulk CD8+ and CD4+ T cells were purified by magnetic negative isolation, while CD8+ TEMRA cells were enriched using FACS. Blood was drawn into EDTA tubes, processed within 24 hours, and PBMCs were isolated by density gradient centrifugation. PBMCs destined for TCR sequencing were cryopreserved in liquid nitrogen and later thawed in a 37 °C water bath. The sorted or isolated CD4+, CD8+ and CD8+ TEMRA cells had a purity of 90% or higher.

This sample stems from a study of CD8 T cells in Susac syndrome (dated 2019 in TCRdb). General notes on the study: Among the Susac syndrome patients who were sequenced, clinically active disease was present in roughly six and clinical remission was observed in fewer than 10. At blood withdrawal, Susac syndrome patients were therapy-naive, treated with corticosteroids (with IVIg additionally given to some), or treated with IVIg alone. Whether CD8+ T cell activation and differentiation in Susac syndrome was antigen driven was tested using repertoire sequencing. The research as a whole found: In the CD4+ T cell repertoire of Susac syndrome patients, clonal expansion was not detected. The number of individuals in the TCR sequencing and HLA analysis was acknowledged as relatively small.

RNA was extracted using the RNeasy kit, and roughly 0.45 to 1 ug of the RNA was reverse transcribed with random hexamers. The immunoSEQ multiplex PCR assay, covering 54 Vbeta and 13 Jbeta segments, was used to amplify TCR beta CDR3 regions. Bias from PCR amplification was corrected by using a synthetic template baseline for primer optimization and for computational correction. The published analysis was carried out like this. Reads were assigned to V, D and J genes according to IMGT and analyzed in immunoSEQ Analyzer, with only productive sequences retained. To calculate clonality, Shannon entropy was normalized by log2 of the number of productive unique sequences and then subtracted from one. For each patient and control, public and private clones were evaluated within the 100 most prevalent clones. Susac-specific clones were defined as absent from healthy and MS cohorts, roughly 1,100 published viral clones and other ImmuneACCESS disease sequences. Using fastp trimming at Q25 and MiXCR clonotype assembly, TCRdb reanalyzed the public sequencing data and kept in-frame beta chains. Rows merge per CDR3 protein into single entries with the most common DNA and genes. What appears here as the V and J calls and clone size reflects TCRdb's work, not the paper's. The sample table shows over 150,000 distinct CDR3 sequences, and roughly 94% are seen once. The ten largest clones take up approximately 0.099% of the sample.

In the germline V gene, CDR1 corresponds to MDHEN and CDR2 to SYDVKM. The germline V and J ends show losses of 1 base and 1 base respectively, and no gene match explains 4 bases of the junction. There are 15 amino acids in the CDR3, from cysteine to phenylalanine inclusive. Only the CDR3 region is kept as DNA, spanning 45 bases read in frame from base 1. The rearranged segments are TRBV28 and TRBJ2-7; 7 central nucleotides agree with TRBD2. Material: CD4+ T cells from PBMCs. The receptor was derived from a human donor with Susac syndrome. The CDR3 here reads CASSLLGGSSYEQYF. The sequenced DNA: TGTGCCAGCAGTTTATTGGGCGGGAGTTCCTACGAGCAGTACTTC.